The next 27 T cell receptor beta chains were all read from a single sample in a study of cytomegalovirus exposure and HLA in healthy donors. The PCR was carried out with 60 Vbeta primers and 13 Jbeta primers. Produced via immunoSEQ multiplex PCR; TCRdb's table is partial and in-frame only. The sample holds about 170,000 clones, roughly four fifths seen once. Sequencing input: PBMCs. These receptors came from a woman aged 30 to 39 in good health and CMV-seropositive.

The chain couples TRBV20-1 to TRBJ2-7, with 7 bases that match TRBD1. The length of the CDR3 is 11 residues. The V gene end was trimmed by 4 bases and the J gene end by 8 bases; junction bases not matched to a gene: 5. Per the germline V gene, CDR1 is DFQATT and CDR2 is SNEGSKA (reference sequence). The CDR3 bases are TGCAGTGCTACGACAGGGTTCCAGCAGTACTTC. It translates to CSATTGFQQYF.

The V call is TRBV11-3, the J call TRBJ2-2; 8 bases are shared with TRBD2. From germline, CDR1 is SGHNT and CDR2 YENEEA. The V and J ends lost 2 bases and 5 bases, in that order; junction bases with no gene match: 7. The CDR3 runs 16 residues. CDR3 bases: TGTGCCAGCAGCTTAAGGACGGGAGGGCCTACCGGGGAGCTGTTTTTT. Its translation: CASSLRTGGPTGELFF. Variable domain in full (rest from reference TRBV11-3 and TRBJ2-2): EAGVVQSPRYKIIEKKQPVAFWCNPISGHNTLYWYLQNLGQGPELLIRYENEEAVDDSQLPKDRFSAERLKGVDSTLKIQPAELGDSAVYLCASSLRTGGPTGELFFGEGSRLTVL.

CDR3: CASSLGFSGRADEQFF. CDR3 nucleotides: TGTGCCAGCAGCTTGGGTTTCAGCGGGAGGGCCGACGAGCAGTTCTTC. The V call is TRBV5-8, the J call TRBJ2-1; 10 positions match TRBD2. The CDR3 sequence is 16 residues long. Germline lookup yields CDR1 SGHTS and CDR2 YDEGEE. Trimming took 0 bases from V and 10 from J; bases not matched to a gene: 10. Complete variable domain (other parts from reference TRBV5-8 and TRBJ2-1): EAGVTQSPTHLIKTRGQQATLRCSPISGHTSVYWYQQALGLGLQFLLWYDEGEERNRGNFPPRFSGRQFPNYSSELNVNALELEDSALYLCASSLGFSGRADEQFFGPGTRLTVL.

This chain uses TRBV29-1 with TRBJ2-7, with 8 bases aligning to TRBD1. Germline V gene sequence: CDR1 SQVTM, CDR2 ANQGSEA. V lost 4 bases and J lost 1; bases outside the gene matches: 3. The length of the CDR3 is 13 residues. This chain's CDR3 is CSVGGTGSYEQYF. The DNA of the CDR3 is TGCAGCGTTGGCGGGACAGGATCCTACGAGCAGTACTTC.

The CDR3 nucleotides read TGTGCCAGCAGCGGGGGGGGCTATGGCTACACCTTC. Its translation: CASSGGGYGYTF. V is TRBV5-6 and J is TRBJ1-2, with TRBD1 as a possible D gene (5 bases). Germline V lookup: CDR1 SGHDT, CDR2 YYEEEE. The CDR3 is 12 residues long. Trimming shortened V by 4 bases and J by 4 bases, and 8 bases separated the two germline ends.

The V gene is TRBV9, the J gene TRBJ2-7, with TRBD1 matching 10 bases. Trimming cost V 3 bases and J 3 bases; bases outside gene matches: 6. Germline V gives CDR1 SGDLS, CDR2 YYNGEE. CDR3 length: 15 residues. The CDR3 coding sequence is TGTGCCAGCAGCGCCGGACAGGGGGTCGACTACGAGCAGTACTTC. The encoded protein is CASSAGQGVDYEQYF.

This clone was recorded only once. This chain joins TRBV6-5 and TRBJ2-7; a possible D gene is TRBD1 (5 bases). CDR1 is MNHEY and CDR2 is SVGAGI in the germline V gene. The CDR3 length is 15 residues. Trimming took 0 bases from V and 2 from J, leaving 11 bases between them. CDR3 sequence: CASSYSTGFPYEQYF. The CDR3 DNA reads as TGTGCCAGCAGTTACTCTACAGGATTTCCCTACGAGCAGTACTTC.

The rearrangement uses TRBV18 and TRBJ2-7; 9 nucleotides match TRBD1. The CDR3 has 13 residues. The trim removed 6 bases at V and 6 bases at J, leaving 6 bases unmatched. Germline loops: CDR1 KGHSH, CDR2 LQKENI. CDR3 residues: CASSQTGGGEQYF. The CDR3 DNA reads TGTGCCAGCTCCCAAACAGGGGGCGGCGAGCAGTACTTC.

V gene TRBV4-1 combines with J gene TRBJ2-5; 11 nucleotides line up with TRBD1. The CDR3 totals 18 residues. CDR1 is MGHRA, CDR2 YSYEKL, per germline. With 1 base clipped from V and 0 bases from J, the junction kept 7 bases outside the gene matches. CDR3 bases: TGCGCCAGCAGCCAAGGTCCCGGGACAGGGGGGAACCAAGAGACCCAGTACTTC. Translation gives CASSQGPGTGGNQETQYF.

V gene TRBV28 combines with J gene TRBJ2-7, with D unclear. Germline loops: CDR1 MDHEN, CDR2 SYDVKM. Trimming pared 6 bases from V and 2 bases from J, leaving 5 bases between. The CDR3 has 11 residues. CDR3 loop: CASSPAYEQYF. The CDR3 nucleotides are TGTGCCAGCAGCCCCGCCTACGAGCAGTACTTC.

The chain couples TRBV10-3 to TRBJ2-3, with 10 bases matching TRBD2. Germline V gene lookup returns CDR1 ENHRY and CDR2 SYGVKD. The CDR3 contains 16 residues. V was pared by 6 bases and J by 0 bases, with 6 bases of the junction left unmatched. Here the CDR3 DNA reads TGTGCCATCAGCGTCCTAGCGGGGGCTAGCACAGATACGCAGTATTTT. This translates into CAISVLAGASTDTQYF.

This chain links TRBV28 with TRBJ2-7, with D hard to call. With 5 bases removed from V and 6 bases from J, the gap between germline ends came to 14 bases. The germline CDR1 and CDR2 sequences are MDHEN and SYDVKM. The CDR3 is 13 amino acids. CDR3 sequence: CASSLKPSPEQYF. CDR3 bases: TGTGCCAGCAGTCTCAAGCCCTCTCCCGAGCAGTACTTC.

The chain recombines TRBV6-6 with TRBJ1-1, with D perhaps TRBD1 (5 bases). Germline V lookup: CDR1 MNHNY, CDR2 SVGAGI (reference sequence). The CDR3 totals 13 residues. V was trimmed by 6 bases and J by 2 bases, leaving 10 bases between them. The CDR3 region is CASSPTANTEAFF. CDR3 in DNA: TGTGCCAGCAGCCCGACAGCTAACACTGAAGCTTTCTTT.

This clone was observed once. One junction end does not reproduce the germline sequence, and a read error may be involved. V and J are TRBV7-2 and TRBJ2-3; no clear D. Germline CDR1 SGHTA, CDR2 FQGNSA. The CDR3 length is 15 residues. CDR3 sequence: CASTLLPRFTDTQYF. CDR3 DNA: TGTGCCAGCACCTTACTCCCTAGATTCACAGATACGCAGTATTTT.

The rearrangement joins TRBV18 to TRBJ1-1, with 9 bases identical to TRBD1. Looked up from germline, CDR1 is KGHSH and CDR2 is LQKENI. The CDR3 totals 16 residues. The ends lost 3 bases at V and 6 bases at J; junction bases unmatched: 11. CDR3: CASSPADRGRSSEAFF. As DNA, the CDR3 is TGTGCCAGCTCACCCGCGGACAGGGGAAGGAGCTCTGAAGCTTTCTTT.

This chain links TRBV5-5 with TRBJ2-7; no clear D. This CDR3 is 18 amino acids long. The germline CDR1 and CDR2 sequences are SGHKS and YYEKEE (reference sequence). Trimming shortened V by 0 bases and J by 1 base, and 20 bases separated the two germline ends. The CDR3 DNA reads as TGTGCCAGCAGCTTGGGTCACGGCCTTTCCATCGGGTCCTACGAGCAGTACTTC. This sequence encodes CASSLGHGLSIGSYEQYF.

The CDR3, as DNA: TGTGCCAGCAGTTTATTTCCCGACAGGGGGAGCTCCTATAATTCACCCCTCCACTTT. Translated: CASSLFPDRGSSYNSPLHF. The chain carries TRBV27 and TRBJ1-6; TRBD1 agrees at 9 bases. This CDR3 is 19 amino acids long. Per germline, CDR1 MNHEY and CDR2 SMNVEV (reference sequence). J lost 0 bases, V lost 1 base, and 7 bases had no gene match.

The V and J genes are TRBV5-6 and TRBJ2-3; tentatively, D is TRBD1 (6 bases). The CDR3 length is 15 residues. Germline assignment: CDR1 SGHDT and CDR2 YYEEEE. V was shortened by 5 bases and J by 4 bases, with 17 bases between the two germline ends. The CDR3 bases are TGTGCCAGCAGTCGCTTACAGGGAATCTCAGATACGCAGTATTTT. It specifies CASSRLQGISDTQYF.

The chain couples TRBV6-5 to TRBJ2-5, with TRBD2 identical over 7 bases. This CDR3 region has 15 residues. V lost 5 bases and J lost 5; bases outside the gene matches: 11. CDR1 is MNHEY, CDR2 SVGAGI, per germline. The DNA of the CDR3 is TGTGCCAGCAGTAGGGGAGGGGCGGGCGGCGAGACCCAGTACTTC. Protein sequence: CASSRGGAGGETQYF.

The CDR3 loop reads CASGLSWAGYDEQFF. CDR3 in DNA: TGTGCTAGTGGTCTATCCTGGGCGGGGTACGATGAGCAGTTCTTC. The genes are TRBV12-5 and TRBJ2-1; D is perhaps TRBD2 (6 bases). The CDR3 is made up of 15 amino acids. Germline V gives CDR1 LGHNT, CDR2 FRNRAP. Between the trimmed V and J ends, which lost 5 bases and 8 bases, there was a span of 19 bases.

The chain employs TRBV21-1 and TRBJ2-7; the tabulated D call, TRBD1, remains unverified against the DNA. TRBV21-1 is labeled a pseudogene. The CDR3 totals 17 residues. The CDR3 loop is CASSEKGQGQVPYEQYF. CDR3 DNA: TGTGCCAGCAGCGAAAAGGGTCAGGGACAGGTACCCTACGAGCAGTACTTC.

In its sample, this clone was seen a few times. V is TRBV23-1 and J is TRBJ1-1, with 10 bases matching TRBD1. TRBV23-1 is noted as an ORF with a role that remains uncertain. The CDR3 covers 14 residues. The junction had 6 bases not matched to a gene; V was cut back by 8 bases and J by 3 bases. The CDR3: CASDDRGPHTEAFF. The CDR3 DNA follows: TGCGCCAGCGACGACAGGGGGCCACACACTGAAGCTTTCTTT.

For the CDR3, the DNA is TGTGCCAGCAGCTTATGGGGGGGAAGCTCCTACGAGCAGTACTTC. Encoded protein: CASSLWGGSSYEQYF. The chain has TRBV7-2 and TRBJ2-7; the match to TRBD2 covers 7 bases. V dropped 2 bases and J dropped 0; count of bases not matched to a gene: 4. The CDR3 contains 15 residues. CDR1 and CDR2 from the germline V gene are SGHTA and FQGNSA.

This chain connects TRBV11-2 to TRBJ1-1, with D tentatively TRBD1 (6 bases). Germline-derived CDR1 and CDR2 are SGHAT and FQNNGV. The CDR3 is 14 amino acids. Trimming removed 5 bases at V and 3 bases at J, with 13 bases between. Here the CDR3 reads CASSVQGWDTEAFF. Written as DNA, the CDR3 is TGTGCCAGCAGCGTACAGGGTTGGGACACTGAAGCTTTCTTT.

The gene calls are TRBV19 and TRBJ2-7; D is possibly TRBD1 (6 bases). V dropped 3 bases and J dropped 2 bases, with 11 bases sitting between them. Germline CDR1 reads LNHDA; CDR2 reads SQIVND (reference sequence). CDR3 length: 14 amino acids. DNA for the CDR3: TGTGCCAGTAGTATTGGGCGGACAGCCTACGAGCAGTACTTC. This sequence encodes CASSIGRTAYEQYF. The whole variable domain, remainder taken from reference TRBV19 and TRBJ2-7, is DGGITQSPKYLFRKEGQNVTLSCEQNLNHDAMYWYRQDPGQGLRLIYYSQIVNDFQKGDIAEGYSVSREKKESFPLTVTSAQKNPTAFYLCASSIGRTAYEQYFGPGTRLTVT.

J is TRBJ1-1 and V is TRBV5-4, with 7 bases aligning to TRBD1. The CDR3 is made up of 14 amino acids. V shed 4 bases and J 3 bases; nucleotides not matched to a gene: 6. Germline assignment: CDR1 SGHNT and CDR2 YYREEE (reference sequence). The CDR3 DNA is TGTGCCAGCAGCCCGGACAGGAGGGACACTGAAGCTTTCTTT. Translated: CASSPDRRDTEAFF.

The V and J genes are TRBV7-6 and TRBJ2-3; 9 bases are a match to TRBD2. J lost 2 bases, V lost 5 bases, and 5 bases had no gene match. The germline CDR1 and CDR2 sequences are SGHVS and FNYEAQ. The CDR3 extends over 15 amino acids. Here the CDR3 DNA reads TGTGCCAGCAGCCATAGCGGGGGCAACACAGATACGCAGTATTTT. Translated, it gives CASSHSGGNTDTQYF.